The sequence of this T cell receptor beta chain was determined in a study of blood T cell repertoires in COVID-19 (dated by TCRdb to the early 2020s). Study-wide context: Samples covering the acute and convalescent phases of COVID-19 were provided by collaborators in the United States, Italy and Spain. The prospective study material was composed of cDNA or gDNA derived from T cells, B-cell-depleted T cells, or PBMCs. Subjects who had been exposed to COVID-19, were actively infected with it, or had recovered from it provided the deeply sampled blood TCRbeta repertoires that made up the dataset. Sample metadata almost always included a de-identified subject ID, COVID-19 status, age in years and sex. The repertoires were released in a freely available public database intended as a resource for research on the immune response to SARS-CoV-2. Samples came from the ongoing ImmuneRACE study (first 160 participants) plus 1,254 subjects from 6 global collaborators. Where available, HLA class I and class II types were obtained from metadata supplied by the sample provider rather than from assay-based typing. General conclusions and limits of the study: How much clinical and demographic metadata was included differed by source and by participant, and the metadata was provided uncurated.

CDR1 is given as MDHEN and CDR2 as SYDVKM, both from the germline V gene. Measured from the cysteine to the phenylalanine, the CDR3 is 17 residues long. Of the read, only the CDR3 DNA is kept; its 51 bases are in frame from base 1. V trim: 3 bases; J trim: 0 bases; unmatched bases: 9. TCRbeta CDR3 regions were amplified from genomic DNA using the immunoSEQ Assay, a bias-controlled multiplex PCR. On the authors' methods: The number of nucleated cells in each sample was estimated by amplification of reference gene primers within the assay. Sequence reads were collapsed and filtered to measure the absolute abundance of every unique TCRbeta CDR3 rearrangement. For each sample, productive Simpson clonality was calculated as the square root of Simpson's diversity index across productive rearrangements. TCRdb stores this immuneACCESS table with in-frame sequences only. Part of the clones is absent; in the studies checked, under half of the shortfall reflects unresolved V genes, and no reason is known for the rest. From that table come the V and J calls and clone size; the DNA was used to work out D and trimming. Within this sample are approximately 140,000 clones, with around 89% of them counted one time only. Together, the top ten hold 18% of the sample.

The collaborating institutions used their own protocols to collect whole blood in K2EDTA tubes. For TCRbeta analysis, collaborators shipped samples as frozen whole blood, isolated PBMCs, or DNA extracted from either of those sample types. Remarks on this clone: Its antigen has not been determined. The sample holds no much larger clone one base away, and base qualities are not on file.

Specimen: peripheral blood. This chain is built from TRBV28 and TRBJ2-3, with 7 bases matching TRBD2. This sequence originates from a man aged 45-60 years with active or convalescent COVID-19. The nucleotide sequence reads as follows: TGTGCCAGCAGTTTGGGAGTGGGCGGGGGAAGCACAGATACGCAGTATTTT. Translation gives CASSLGVGGGSTDTQYF.